Shown below are 22 T cell receptor beta chains from a single sample sequenced in a study of T cell repertoires in cytomegalovirus infection. One entry per CDR3 protein results from TCRdb running MiXCR on the reads. The sample contains 450,000 to 650,000 distinct CDR3 sequences, less than 30% of which appear only once. Sequenced: PBMCs. The receptors were gathered from a human donor in good health (CMV status not recorded). Some clones in this sample may be carry-over from other donors' samples.

This clonotype was observed a handful of times. The gene calls are TRBV7-2 and TRBJ1-2, with TRBD1 matching 7 bases. The CDR3 totals 15 residues. V lost 2 bases to trimming and J lost 8 bases; unmatched junction nucleotides: 11. Germline assignment: CDR1 SGHTA and CDR2 FQGNSA. In DNA form, the CDR3 reads TGTGCCAGCAGCTTAAGGGACAGTTATTTTGGGGGCTACACCTTC. Amino acids: CASSLRDSYFGGYTF.

This clonotype has only a few counts. This chain joins TRBV6-5 and TRBJ1-6; D remains unclear. There are 15 residues in the CDR3. Trimming took off 2 bases at V and 7 bases at J, with 12 bases between the two ends. CDR1 is MNHEY and CDR2 is SVGAGI in the germline V gene. The CDR3 coding sequence is TGTGCCAGCAGTTACGACCCCATGCCCAATTCACCCCTCCACTTT. It translates to CASSYDPMPNSPLHF.

This clonotype was observed at least ten times. J is TRBJ2-2 and V is TRBV7-2, with 7 bases aligning to TRBD2. This CDR3 is 17 amino acids long. V lost 0 bases, J lost 4 bases, and 8 bases stayed unmatched. The germline V gene has CDR1 SGHTA and CDR2 FQGNSA. The CDR3: CASSLALGGSVTGELFF. The CDR3 DNA reads as TGTGCCAGCAGCTTAGCGCTTGGCGGGAGTGTCACCGGGGAGCTGTTTTTT.

This chain uses TRBV4-3 with TRBJ1-4, with D possibly being TRBD1 (5 bases). CDR3 size: 15 residues. With 0 bases removed from V and 3 bases from J, the gap between germline ends came to 8 bases. From germline, CDR1 is LGHNA and CDR2 YSLEER. CDR3 DNA: TGCGCCAGCAGCCAAGATGACAGAGCTAATGAAAAACTGTTTTTT. Amino acids: CASSQDDRANEKLFF.

V gene TRBV10-2 combines with J gene TRBJ2-7, with D perhaps given as TRBD1 or TRBD2 (5 bases each). The V gene lost 7 bases and the J gene lost 3 bases, with 19 bases spanning the gap. This CDR3 has 15 residues. Germline V gene data show CDR1 as WSHSY and CDR2 as SAAADI. CDR3 nucleotides: TGCGCCAGCACTTCAGGGAGTCCCCGTAACTACGAGCAGTACGTC. Amino acid sequence: CASTSGSPRNYEQYV.

This chain connects TRBV7-8 to TRBJ2-1; 10 positions match TRBD2. The CDR3 runs to 17 residues. V was clipped by 4 bases and J by 2 bases; unmatched bases: 8. Germline loops: CDR1 SGHVS, CDR2 FQNEAQ. The CDR3 region is CASSSQPSGRTYNEQFF. In nucleotides, the CDR3 is TGTGCCAGCAGCTCTCAACCTAGCGGGAGAACCTACAATGAGCAGTTCTTC.

V usage is TRBV27 and J usage is TRBJ2-7, with D tentatively TRBD1 (5 bases). CDR3 length: 15 residues. Trimming shortened V by 2 bases and J by 2 bases, and 13 bases separated the two germline ends. Germline loops: CDR1 MNHEY, CDR2 SMNVEV (reference sequence). Here the CDR3 reads CASSLKGTGPYEQYV. CDR3 nucleotide sequence: TGTGCCAGCAGTTTAAAGGGTACAGGCCCCTACGAGCAGTACGTC.

The chain uses TRBV5-4 and TRBJ2-3, with 11 nucleotides matching TRBD2. J was trimmed by 2 bases and V by 2 bases; bases with no gene match: 4. The germline V gene encodes CDR1 SGHNT and CDR2 YYREEE (reference sequence). The CDR3 sequence is 16 residues long. The CDR3 DNA reads as TGTGCCAGCAGCTTCCGACTAGCGGGGTCCACAGATACGCAGTATTTT. Amino acids: CASSFRLAGSTDTQYF.

This chain joins TRBV27 and TRBJ2-3; D may be TRBD2 (6 bases). The CDR3 has 13 residues. The germline gives CDR1 MNHEY, CDR2 SMNVEV (reference sequence). V was trimmed by 6 bases and J by 9 bases, leaving 16 bases between them. In nucleotides, the CDR3 is TGTGCCAGCAGCTCCCAGGCGGGACGGACGCAGTATTTT. Its translation: CASSSQAGRTQYF.

This clonotype turned up a few times. CDR3 in amino acids: CASRMRTGTDTQYF. The CDR3 coding sequence is TGTGCCAGTAGGATGCGGACAGGCACAGATACGCAGTATTTT. J is TRBJ2-3 and V is TRBV19; tentatively, D is TRBD1 (6 bases). Trimming cost V 6 bases and J 1 base, with 11 bases left between them. CDR3 size: 14 residues. CDR1 LNHDA and CDR2 SQIVND come from the germline V gene (reference sequence).

The V call is TRBV10-3, the J call TRBJ2-1; no definite D call. CDR3 length equals 16 residues. V was clipped by 8 bases and J by 0 bases, with 17 bases between them. The germline gives CDR1 ENHRY, CDR2 SYGVKD. The CDR3 region has the DNA TGTGCCATCGAGGATCGCTTCTCGAGCTCCTACAATGAGCAGTTCTTC. Protein: CAIEDRFSSSYNEQFF.

The rearrangement joins TRBV4-3 to TRBJ1-2; D unclear. Germline V gene sequence: CDR1 LGHNA, CDR2 YSLEER. The CDR3 is 15 residues long. Trimming took off 0 bases at V and 8 bases at J, with 16 bases between the two ends. CDR3 sequence: CASSQETDASMGYTF. The DNA for the CDR3 is TGCGCCAGCAGCCAAGAAACAGATGCTTCTATGGGCTACACCTTC.

This clonotype was picked up a small number of times. The gene calls are TRBV12-5 and TRBJ1-1; D remains unclear. The germline V gene has CDR1 LGHNT and CDR2 FRNRAP. The CDR3 has 13 amino acids. Deletions cut 5 bases from V and 8 bases from J, with 15 bases between. The CDR3 here is CASGALSGSEAFF. For the CDR3, the DNA is TGTGCTAGTGGTGCCCTATCCGGGTCGGAAGCTTTCTTT.

This clonotype was recorded at least ten times. The rearrangement joins TRBV28 to TRBJ2-7, with 8 bases aligning to TRBD2. The CDR3 is 15 residues long. With V trimmed by 1 base and J by 0 bases, 2 bases remained unmatched. CDR1 is MDHEN and CDR2 is SYDVKM in the germline V gene. CDR3 in DNA: TGTGCCAGCAGTTTATCGGGAGGGGGCTCCTACGAGCAGTACTTC. Translation: CASSLSGGGSYEQYF.

This clonotype was detected only a few times. V and J are TRBV7-9 and TRBJ2-1; no clear D. From germline, CDR1 is SEHNR and CDR2 FQNEAQ (reference sequence). V was shortened by 6 bases and J by 10 bases, with 13 bases between the two germline ends. This CDR3 region has 12 residues. The CDR3 loop reads CASRLDGVEQFF. The CDR3, as DNA: TGTGCCAGCAGACTGGACGGAGTCGAGCAGTTCTTC.

The V and J genes are TRBV6-2 or TRBV6-3 and TRBJ2-1; 10 nucleotides line up with TRBD2. V was clipped by 9 bases and J by 8 bases; unmatched bases: 7. This CDR3 comprises 13 residues. Germline lookup yields CDR1 MNHEY and CDR2 SVGEGT. The CDR3 reads CASLLAGHDEQFF. For the CDR3, the DNA is TGTGCCAGTTTACTAGCGGGACACGATGAGCAGTTCTTC.

This clonotype was seen more than once but under ten times. The rearrangement uses TRBV5-5 and TRBJ2-6; 7 nucleotides agree with TRBD1. V was clipped by 3 bases and J by 12 bases; unmatched bases: 12. The CDR3 consists of 15 residues. CDR1 and CDR2 (germline): SGHKS, YYEKEE (reference sequence). The CDR3 spells CASSSPGRQGTVLTF. For the CDR3, the DNA is TGTGCCAGCAGCTCACCCGGAAGACAGGGCACCGTCCTGACTTTC.

This rearrangement joins TRBV2 to TRBJ2-7, with 9 bases identical to TRBD1. With 8 bases clipped from V and 3 bases from J, the junction kept 5 bases outside the gene matches. This CDR3 spans 13 amino acids. The germline V gene has CDR1 SNHLY and CDR2 FYNNEI. The DNA of the CDR3 is TGTGCCAGCCAAGGACAGGGGAGCTACGAGCAGTACTTC. Its protein is CASQGQGSYEQYF.

There are many counts of this clonotype. In nucleotides, the CDR3 is TGTGCCAGAGGACTAGCGGGACTTCCCTCCTACGAGCAGTACTTC. Translating gives CARGLAGLPSYEQYF. The rearrangement links TRBV12-3 or TRBV12-4 to TRBJ2-7; 12 bases map to TRBD2. This CDR3 is built from 15 residues. V was clipped by 9 bases and J by 0 bases; unmatched bases: 6.

Only a few counts were recorded for this clonotype. The chain is built from TRBV12-3 or TRBV12-4 and TRBJ2-5, with 9 bases that match TRBD2. The CDR3 has 13 residues. J was trimmed by 5 bases and V by 6 bases; bases with no gene match: 4. CDR3 sequence reads: CASRAGGWETQYF. The CDR3 region has the DNA TGTGCCAGCAGAGCGGGGGGATGGGAGACCCAGTACTTC.

This clonotype was found a few times. The rearrangement joins TRBV28 to TRBJ1-2, with 8 bases identical to TRBD1. There are 13 residues in the CDR3. With V trimmed by 6 bases and J by 7 bases, 7 bases remained unmatched. Germline V gives CDR1 MDHEN, CDR2 SYDVKM. The CDR3 region is CASRQDRGGGYTF. The CDR3 DNA reads as TGTGCCAGCAGGCAAGACAGGGGCGGTGGCTACACCTTC.

The chain couples TRBV6-2 or TRBV6-3 to TRBJ2-2; D may be TRBD2 (5 bases). The CDR3 has 18 amino acids. Germline values: CDR1 MNHEY, CDR2 SVGEGT. Trimming pared 0 bases from V and 9 bases from J, leaving 23 bases between. The chain's CDR3 is CASSYSAAEGEIYRELFF. CDR3 bases: TGTGCCAGCAGTTACTCGGCAGCGGAAGGTGAAATTTACCGGGAGCTGTTTTTT.